Given below is one T cell receptor (beta chain) in context. The germline gives CDR1 GTSNPN, CDR2 SVGIG (reference sequence). The CDR3 is made up of 13 amino acids. J was trimmed by 6 bases and V by 1 base; bases with no gene match: 3. This specimen belongs to a study of cytomegalovirus exposure and HLA in healthy donors. In the PCR, 60 Vbeta and 13 Jbeta primers were used. Generated by immunoSEQ multiplex PCR, the TCRdb table keeps only in-frame clones and is missing some. Seen here are roughly 190,000 clones, approximately 79% observed once, and the top ten hold approximately 1.5%. Sequenced: PBMCs. This TCR was recovered from a woman aged 18-29 years in good health and CMV-seronegative. The chain carries TRBV30 and TRBJ2-1, with 7 bases lining up with TRBD1. CDR3 bases: TGTGCCTGGAGTGGTGCAGGGGGCAATGAGCAGTTCTTC. Residues: CAWSGAGGNEQFF.